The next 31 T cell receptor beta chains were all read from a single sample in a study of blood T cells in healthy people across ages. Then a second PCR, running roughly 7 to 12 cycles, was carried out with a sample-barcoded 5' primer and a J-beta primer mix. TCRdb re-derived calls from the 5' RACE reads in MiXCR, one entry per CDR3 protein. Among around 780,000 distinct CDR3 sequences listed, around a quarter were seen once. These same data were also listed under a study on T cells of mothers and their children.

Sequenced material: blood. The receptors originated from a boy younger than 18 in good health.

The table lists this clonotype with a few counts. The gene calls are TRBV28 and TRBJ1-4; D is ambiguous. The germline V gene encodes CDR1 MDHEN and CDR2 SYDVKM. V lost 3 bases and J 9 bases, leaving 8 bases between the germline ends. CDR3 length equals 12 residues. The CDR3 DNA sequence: TGTGCCAGCAGTTTCCCAGGACAAAAACTGTTTTTT. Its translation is CASSFPGQKLFF.

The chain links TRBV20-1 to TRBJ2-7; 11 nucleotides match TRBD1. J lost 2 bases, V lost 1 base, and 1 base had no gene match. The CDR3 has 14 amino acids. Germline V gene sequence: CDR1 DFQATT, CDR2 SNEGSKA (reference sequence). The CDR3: CSARGGQGAYEQYF. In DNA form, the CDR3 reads TGCAGTGCTAGAGGGGGACAGGGGGCCTACGAGCAGTACTTC.

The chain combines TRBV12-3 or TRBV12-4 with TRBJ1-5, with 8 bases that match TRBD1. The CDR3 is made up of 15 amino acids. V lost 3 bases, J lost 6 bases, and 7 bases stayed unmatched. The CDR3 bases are TGTGCCAGCAGTTTTGTCCAGGGGGCTCGTCAGCCCCAGCATTTT. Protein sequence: CASSFVQGARQPQHF.

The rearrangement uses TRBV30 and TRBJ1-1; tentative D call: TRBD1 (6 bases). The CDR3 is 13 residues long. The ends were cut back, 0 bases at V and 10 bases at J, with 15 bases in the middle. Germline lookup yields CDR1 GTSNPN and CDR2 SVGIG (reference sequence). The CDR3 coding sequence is TGTGCCTGGAGTGTTCCGGGGGCCTTTGGAGCTTTCTTT. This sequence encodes CAWSVPGAFGAFF. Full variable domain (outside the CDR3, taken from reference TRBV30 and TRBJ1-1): SQTIHQWPATLVQPVGSPLSLECTVEGTSNPNLYWYRQAAGRGLQLLFYSVGIGQISSEVPQNLSASRPQDRQFILSSKKLLLSDSGFYLCAWSVPGAFGAFFGQGTRLTVV.

CDR3 bases: TGCAGCGTTAAGGACGCGCTTGAAAAACTGTTTTTT. Translating it yields CSVKDALEKLFF. The chain carries TRBV29-1 and TRBJ1-4; D is ambiguous. The V end was cut by 5 bases, the J end by 7 bases, with 11 bases between. The CDR3 is 12 residues long. Germline CDR1 is SQVTM and CDR2 is ANQGSEA.

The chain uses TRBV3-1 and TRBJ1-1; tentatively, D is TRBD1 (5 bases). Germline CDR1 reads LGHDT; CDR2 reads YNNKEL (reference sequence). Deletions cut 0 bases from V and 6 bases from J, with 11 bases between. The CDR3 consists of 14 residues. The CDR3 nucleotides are TGTGCCAGCAGCCAAGATCTTGGAGGGGCTGAAGCTTTCTTT. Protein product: CASSQDLGGAEAFF.

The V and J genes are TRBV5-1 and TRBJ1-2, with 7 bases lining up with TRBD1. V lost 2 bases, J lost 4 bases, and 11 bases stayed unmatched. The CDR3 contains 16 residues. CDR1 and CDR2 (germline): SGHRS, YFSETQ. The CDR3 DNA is TGCGCCAGCAGCTTATCTGTGACAGGGTCTGGCTATGGCTACACCTTC. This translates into CASSLSVTGSGYGYTF.

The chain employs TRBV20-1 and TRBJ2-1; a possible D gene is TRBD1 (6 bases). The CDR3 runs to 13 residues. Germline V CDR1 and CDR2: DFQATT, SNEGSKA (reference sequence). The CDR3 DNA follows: TGCAGCCATTACTCAGGGGAAGGCAATGAGCAGTTCTTC. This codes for CSHYSGEGNEQFF.

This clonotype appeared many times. This chain's CDR3 is CASSLRGNYGYTF. The CDR3 DNA follows: TGTGCCAGCAGCCTCAGGGGGAACTATGGCTACACCTTC. The V call is TRBV7-2, the J call TRBJ1-2; 7 nucleotides agree with TRBD1. With V trimmed by 5 bases and J by 2 bases, 2 bases remained unmatched. This CDR3 contains 13 residues. Germline CDR1 and CDR2: SGHTA and FQGNSA.

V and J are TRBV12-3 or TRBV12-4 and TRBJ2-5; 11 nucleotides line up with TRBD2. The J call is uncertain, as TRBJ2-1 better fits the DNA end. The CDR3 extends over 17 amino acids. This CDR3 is CASSPPYLAGGHNEQFF. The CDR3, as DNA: TGTGCCAGCAGTCCGCCCTACTTAGCGGGGGGGCATAATGAGCAGTTCTTC.

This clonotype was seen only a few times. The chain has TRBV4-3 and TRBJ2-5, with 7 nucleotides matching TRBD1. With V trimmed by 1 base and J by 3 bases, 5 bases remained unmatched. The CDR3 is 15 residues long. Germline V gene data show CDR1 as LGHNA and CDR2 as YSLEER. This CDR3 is CASSQVLGQKETQYF. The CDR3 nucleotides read TGCGCCAGCAGCCAAGTTTTGGGACAGAAAGAGACCCAGTACTTC.

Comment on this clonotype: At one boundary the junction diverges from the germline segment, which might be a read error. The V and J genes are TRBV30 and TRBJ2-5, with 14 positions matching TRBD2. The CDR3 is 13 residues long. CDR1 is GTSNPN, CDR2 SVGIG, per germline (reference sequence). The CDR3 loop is CAWSSTSGGALVF. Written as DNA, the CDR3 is TGTGCCTGGAGTTCGACTAGCGGGGGGGCTTTGGTCTTC.

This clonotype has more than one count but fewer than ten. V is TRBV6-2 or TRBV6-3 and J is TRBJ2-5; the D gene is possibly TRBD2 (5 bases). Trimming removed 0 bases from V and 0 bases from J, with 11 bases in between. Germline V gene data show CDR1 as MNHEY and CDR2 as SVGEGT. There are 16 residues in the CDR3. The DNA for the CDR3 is TGTGCCAGCAGTTACTCCGGCGGGTCCTACCAAGAGACCCAGTACTTC. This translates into CASSYSGGSYQETQYF.

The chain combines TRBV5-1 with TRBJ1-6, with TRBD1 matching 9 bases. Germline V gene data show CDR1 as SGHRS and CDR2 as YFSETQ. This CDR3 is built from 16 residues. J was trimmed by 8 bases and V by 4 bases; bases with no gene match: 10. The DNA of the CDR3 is TGCGCCAGCAGCCTATCAACGGGACAGGGATATTCACCCCTCCACTTT. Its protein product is CASSLSTGQGYSPLHF. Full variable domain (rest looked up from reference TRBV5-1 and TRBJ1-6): KAGVTQTPRYLIKTRGQQVTLSCSPISGHRSVSWYQQTPGQGLQFLFEYFSETQRNKGNFPGRFSGRQFSNSRSEMNVSTLELGDSALYLCASSLSTGQGYSPLHFGNGTRLTVT.

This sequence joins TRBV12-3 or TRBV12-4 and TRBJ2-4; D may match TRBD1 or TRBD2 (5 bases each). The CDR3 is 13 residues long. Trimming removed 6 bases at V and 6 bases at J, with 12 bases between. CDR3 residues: CASSYGAGNIQYF. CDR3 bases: TGTGCCAGCAGCTACGGGGCGGGAAACATTCAGTACTTC.

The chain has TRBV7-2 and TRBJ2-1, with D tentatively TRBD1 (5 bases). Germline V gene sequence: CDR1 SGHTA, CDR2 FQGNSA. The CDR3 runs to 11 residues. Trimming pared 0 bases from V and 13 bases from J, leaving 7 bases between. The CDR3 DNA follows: TGTGCCAGCAGCTTAGCGGGGCATCAGTTCTTC. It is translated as CASSLAGHQFF.

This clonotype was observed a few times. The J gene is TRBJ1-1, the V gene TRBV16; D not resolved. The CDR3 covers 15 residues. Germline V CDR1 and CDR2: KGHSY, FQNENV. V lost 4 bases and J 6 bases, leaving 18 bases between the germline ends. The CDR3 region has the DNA TGTGCCAGCAGCCCCCTAGGCAACTTAGACGCTGAAGCTTTCTTT. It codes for CASSPLGNLDAEAFF.

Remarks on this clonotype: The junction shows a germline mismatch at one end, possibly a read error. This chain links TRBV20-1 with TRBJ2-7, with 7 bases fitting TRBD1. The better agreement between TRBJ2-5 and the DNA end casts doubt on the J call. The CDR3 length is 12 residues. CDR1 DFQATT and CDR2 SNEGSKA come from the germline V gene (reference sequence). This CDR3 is CTARGTEETQYF. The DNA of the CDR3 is TGCACTGCTAGGGGGACAGAAGAGACCCAGTACTTC.

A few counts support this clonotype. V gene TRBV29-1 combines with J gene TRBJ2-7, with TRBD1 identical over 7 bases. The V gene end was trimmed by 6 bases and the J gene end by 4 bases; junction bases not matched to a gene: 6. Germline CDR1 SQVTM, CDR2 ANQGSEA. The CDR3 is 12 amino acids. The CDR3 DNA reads TGCAGCGTATTTTCGGACAGGTACGAGCAGTACTTC. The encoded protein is CSVFSDRYEQYF.

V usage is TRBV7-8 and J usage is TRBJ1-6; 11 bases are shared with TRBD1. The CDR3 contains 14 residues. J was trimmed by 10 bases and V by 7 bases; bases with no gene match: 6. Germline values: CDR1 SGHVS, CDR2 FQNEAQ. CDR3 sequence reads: CASTRDRGGSPLHF. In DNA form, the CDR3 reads TGTGCCAGCACCCGGGACAGGGGGGGATCACCCCTCCACTTT.

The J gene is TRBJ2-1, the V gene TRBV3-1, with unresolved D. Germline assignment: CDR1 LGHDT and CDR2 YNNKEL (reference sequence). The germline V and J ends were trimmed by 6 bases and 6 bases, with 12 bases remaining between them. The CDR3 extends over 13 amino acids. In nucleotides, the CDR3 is TGTGCCAGCAGTCGGTATTTGGGCAATGAGCAGTTCTTC. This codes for CASSRYLGNEQFF.

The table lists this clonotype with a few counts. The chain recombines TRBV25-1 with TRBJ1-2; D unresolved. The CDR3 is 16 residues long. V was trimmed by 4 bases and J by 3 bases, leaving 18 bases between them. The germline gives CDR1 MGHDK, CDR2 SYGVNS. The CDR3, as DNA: TGTGCCAGCAGTGGACATCCCGGCACCCGAGACTATGGCTACACCTTC. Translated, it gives CASSGHPGTRDYGYTF.

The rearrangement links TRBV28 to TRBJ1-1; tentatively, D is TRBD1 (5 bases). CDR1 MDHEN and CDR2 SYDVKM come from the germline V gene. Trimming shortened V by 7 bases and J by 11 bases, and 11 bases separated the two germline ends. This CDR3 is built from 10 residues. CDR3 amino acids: CASKGIWAFF. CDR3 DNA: TGTGCCAGCAAGGGGATATGGGCTTTCTTT.

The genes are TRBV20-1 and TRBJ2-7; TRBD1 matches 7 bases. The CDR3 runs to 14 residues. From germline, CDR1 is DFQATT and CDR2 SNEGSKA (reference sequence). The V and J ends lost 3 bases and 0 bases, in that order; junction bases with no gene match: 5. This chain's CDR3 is CSASPGGSSYEQYF. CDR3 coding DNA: TGCAGTGCTAGTCCAGGGGGAAGCTCCTACGAGCAGTACTTC.

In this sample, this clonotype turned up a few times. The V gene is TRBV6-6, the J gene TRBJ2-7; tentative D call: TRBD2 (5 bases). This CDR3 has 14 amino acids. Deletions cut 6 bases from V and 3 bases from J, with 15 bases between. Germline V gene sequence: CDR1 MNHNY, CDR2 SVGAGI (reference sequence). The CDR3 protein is CASSREGGGYEQYF. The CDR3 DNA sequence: TGTGCCAGCAGCCGCGAGGGCGGAGGCTACGAGCAGTACTTC.

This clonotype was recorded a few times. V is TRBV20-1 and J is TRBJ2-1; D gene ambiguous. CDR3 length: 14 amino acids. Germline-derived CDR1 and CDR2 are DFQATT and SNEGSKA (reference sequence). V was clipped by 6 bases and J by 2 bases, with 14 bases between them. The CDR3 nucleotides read TGCAGTGCGGTGGGCGGACCGGCCTACAATGAGCAGTTCTTC. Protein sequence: CSAVGGPAYNEQFF.

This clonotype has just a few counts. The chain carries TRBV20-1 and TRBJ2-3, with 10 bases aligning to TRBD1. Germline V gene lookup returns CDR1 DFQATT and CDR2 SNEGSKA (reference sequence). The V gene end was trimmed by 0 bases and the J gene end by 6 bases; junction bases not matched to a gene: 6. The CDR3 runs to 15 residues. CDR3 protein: CSARDGDRGFDTQYF. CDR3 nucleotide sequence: TGCAGTGCTAGAGATGGGGACAGGGGATTCGATACGCAGTATTTT.

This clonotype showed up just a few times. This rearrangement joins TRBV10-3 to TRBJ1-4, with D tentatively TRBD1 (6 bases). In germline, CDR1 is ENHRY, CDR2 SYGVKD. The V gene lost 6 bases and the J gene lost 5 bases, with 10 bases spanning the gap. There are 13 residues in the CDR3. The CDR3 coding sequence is TGTGCCATCAGACCAGACAGGAATGAAAAACTGTTTTTT. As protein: CAIRPDRNEKLFF.

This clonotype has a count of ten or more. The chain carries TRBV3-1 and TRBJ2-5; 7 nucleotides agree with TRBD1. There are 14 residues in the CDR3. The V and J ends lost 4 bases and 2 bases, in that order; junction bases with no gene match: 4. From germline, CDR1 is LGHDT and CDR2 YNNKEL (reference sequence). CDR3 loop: CASSPPGQQETQYF. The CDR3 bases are TGTGCCAGCAGCCCCCCGGGACAGCAAGAGACCCAGTACTTC.

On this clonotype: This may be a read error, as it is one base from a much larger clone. The chain's CDR3 is CASSQLTSGQETQCF. CDR3 nucleotides: TGTGCCAGCAGCCAGCTTACATCAGGGCAAGAGACCCAGTGCTTC. This sequence joins TRBV7-9 and TRBJ2-5; the D gene is possibly TRBD1 (5 bases). The CDR3 is 15 residues long. Germline V gives CDR1 SEHNR, CDR2 FQNEAQ (reference sequence). The whole variable domain, remainder taken from reference TRBV7-9 and TRBJ2-5, is DTGVSQNPRHKITKRGQNVTFRCDPISEHNRLYWYRQTLGQGPEFLTYFQNEAQLEKSRLLSDRFSAERPKGSFSTLEIQRTEQGDSAMYLCASSQLTSGQETQCFGPGTRLLVL.

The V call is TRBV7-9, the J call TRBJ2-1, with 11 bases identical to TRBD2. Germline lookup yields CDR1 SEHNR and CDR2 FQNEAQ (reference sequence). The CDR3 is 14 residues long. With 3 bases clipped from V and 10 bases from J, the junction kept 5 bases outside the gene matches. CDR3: CASSFKLAGDEQFF. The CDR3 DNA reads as TGTGCCAGCAGCTTCAAACTAGCGGGGGACGAGCAGTTCTTC.